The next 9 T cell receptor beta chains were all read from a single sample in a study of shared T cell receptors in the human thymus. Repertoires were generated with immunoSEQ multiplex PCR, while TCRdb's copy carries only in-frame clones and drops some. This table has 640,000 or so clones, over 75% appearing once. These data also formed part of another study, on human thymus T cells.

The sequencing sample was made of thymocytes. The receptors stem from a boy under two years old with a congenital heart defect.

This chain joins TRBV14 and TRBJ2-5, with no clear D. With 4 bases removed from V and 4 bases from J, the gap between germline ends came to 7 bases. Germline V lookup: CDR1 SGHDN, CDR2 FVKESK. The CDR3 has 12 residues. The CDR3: CASSRLGETQYF. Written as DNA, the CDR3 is TGTGCCAGCAGCCGACTGGGAGAGACCCAGTACTTC.

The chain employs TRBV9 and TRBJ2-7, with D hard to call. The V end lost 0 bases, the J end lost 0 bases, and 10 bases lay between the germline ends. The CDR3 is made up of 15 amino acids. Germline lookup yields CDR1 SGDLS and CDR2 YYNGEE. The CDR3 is CASSVDLMSSYEQYF. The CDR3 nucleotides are TGTGCCAGCAGCGTAGATCTCATGAGCTCCTACGAGCAGTACTTC.

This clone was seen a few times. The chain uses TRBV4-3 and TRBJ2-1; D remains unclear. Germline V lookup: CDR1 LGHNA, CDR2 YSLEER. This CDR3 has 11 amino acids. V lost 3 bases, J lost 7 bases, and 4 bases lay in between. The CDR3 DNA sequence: TGCGCCAGCAGCCACGGGAATGAGCAGTTCTTC. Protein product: CASSHGNEQFF.

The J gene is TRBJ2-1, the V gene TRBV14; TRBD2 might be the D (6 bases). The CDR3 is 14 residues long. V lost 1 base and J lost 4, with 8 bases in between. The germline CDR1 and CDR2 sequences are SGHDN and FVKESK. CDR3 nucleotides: TGTGCCAGCAGCCAAGGGAGGGCGTACAATGAGCAGTTCTTC. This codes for CASSQGRAYNEQFF.

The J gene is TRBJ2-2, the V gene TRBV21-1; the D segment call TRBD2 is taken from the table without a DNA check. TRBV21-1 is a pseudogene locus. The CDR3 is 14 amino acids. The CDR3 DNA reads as TGTGCCAGCGGTAGCGGGAGAATCCCCGGGGAGCTGTTTTTT. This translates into CASGSGRIPGELFF.

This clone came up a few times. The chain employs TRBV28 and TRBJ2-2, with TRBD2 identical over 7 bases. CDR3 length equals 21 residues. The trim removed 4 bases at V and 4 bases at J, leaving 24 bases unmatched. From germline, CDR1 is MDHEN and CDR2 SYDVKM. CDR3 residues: CASSSPWGGKTYTQCTGELFF. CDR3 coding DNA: TGTGCCAGCAGTTCCCCGTGGGGGGGGAAGACATATACTCAATGCACCGGGGAGCTGTTTTTT. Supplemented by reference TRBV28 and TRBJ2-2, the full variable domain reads DVKVTQSSRYLVKRTGEKVFLECVQDMDHENMFWYRQDPGLGLRLIYFSYDVKMKEKGDIPEGYSVSREKKERFSLILESASTNQTSMYLCASSSPWGGKTYTQCTGELFFGEGSRLTVL.

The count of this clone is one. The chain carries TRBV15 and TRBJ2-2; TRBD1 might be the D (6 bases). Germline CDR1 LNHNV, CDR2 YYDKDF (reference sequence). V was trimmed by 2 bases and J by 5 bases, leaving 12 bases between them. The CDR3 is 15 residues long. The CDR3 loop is CATSRTNRETGELFF. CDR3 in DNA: TGTGCCACCAGCAGAACAAACAGGGAAACCGGGGAGCTGTTTTTT.

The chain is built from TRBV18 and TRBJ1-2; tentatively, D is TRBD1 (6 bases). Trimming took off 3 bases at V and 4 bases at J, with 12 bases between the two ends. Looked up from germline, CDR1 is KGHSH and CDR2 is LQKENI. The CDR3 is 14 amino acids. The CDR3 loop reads CASSPGQTFYGYTF. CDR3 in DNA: TGTGCCAGCTCACCTGGACAGACTTTCTATGGCTACACCTTC. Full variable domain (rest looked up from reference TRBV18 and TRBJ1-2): NAGVMQNPRHLVRRRGQEARLRCSPMKGHSHVYWYRQLPEEGLKFMVYLQKENIIDESGMPKERFSAEFPKEGPSILRIQQVVRGDSAAYFCASSPGQTFYGYTFGSGTRLTVV.

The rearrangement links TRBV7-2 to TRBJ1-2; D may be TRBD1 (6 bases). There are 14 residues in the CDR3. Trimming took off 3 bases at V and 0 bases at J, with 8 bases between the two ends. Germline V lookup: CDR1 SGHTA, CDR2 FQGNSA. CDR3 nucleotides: TGTGCCAGCAGCTTCAGGGGCCCTAACTATGGCTACACCTTC. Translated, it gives CASSFRGPNYGYTF. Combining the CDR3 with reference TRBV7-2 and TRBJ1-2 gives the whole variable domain GAGVSQSPSNKVTEKGKDVELRCDPISGHTALYWYRQSLGQGLEFLIYFQGNSAPDKSGLPSDRFSAERTGGSVSTLTIQRTQQEDSAVYLCASSFRGPNYGYTFGSGTRLTVV.